The 17 T cell receptor beta chains given below trace back to one sample, sequenced in a study of beta chain features in type 1 diabetes. Since all of the isolated RNA was reverse transcribed, expressed TCRB transcripts were what got sequenced. The table came from immunoSEQ multiplex PCR; TCRdb's copy has only in-frame clones and leaves some out. Of approximately 160,000 clones in the sample, less than 9.5% were seen once. The sequenced sample consisted of central memory CD4+ T cells from blood. These TCRs come from a woman aged 18 to 35 in good health.

The chain couples TRBV5-6 to TRBJ2-2; no reliable D call. The germline V gene has CDR1 SGHDT and CDR2 YYEEEE. V was shortened by 1 base and J by 6 bases, with 13 bases between the two germline ends. There are 15 residues in the CDR3. The CDR3: CASSLTSAGAGELFF. Here the CDR3 DNA reads TGTGCCAGCAGCTTGACGTCGGCCGGAGCCGGGGAGCTGTTTTTT. The variable domain in full, with the rest retrieved from reference TRBV5-6 and TRBJ2-2, is DAGVTQSPTHLIKTRGQQVTLRCSPKSGHDTVSWYQQALGQGPQFIFQYYEEEERQRGNFPDRFSGHQFPNYSSELNVNALLLGDSALYLCASSLTSAGAGELFFGEGSRLTVL.

The V gene is TRBV7-2, the J gene TRBJ2-7; D is uncertain. V gave up 0 bases and J gave up 2 bases, with 8 bases separating them. This CDR3 is built from 14 residues. CDR1 and CDR2 from the germline V gene are SGHTA and FQGNSA. The CDR3 loop is CASSLARLTYEQYF. DNA for the CDR3: TGTGCCAGCAGCTTAGCGCGGCTAACCTACGAGCAGTACTTC.

This clone was counted between two and nine times. V gene TRBV11-2 combines with J gene TRBJ2-5, with 10 bases that match TRBD1. V trimming: 3 bases; J trimming: 5 bases; junction bases outside the gene matches: 6. CDR3 length: 15 amino acids. Looked up from germline, CDR1 is SGHAT and CDR2 is FQNNGV. The CDR3 here is CASSFSTGGRETQYF. The CDR3 DNA follows: TGTGCCAGCAGCTTTTCGACAGGGGGCCGGGAGACCCAGTACTTC.

This clone was picked up a small number of times. V usage is TRBV27 and J usage is TRBJ2-4; D is possibly TRBD2 (5 bases). Germline V gene data show CDR1 as MNHEY and CDR2 as SMNVEV (reference sequence). The V and J ends lost 8 bases and 2 bases respectively, with 13 bases between them. CDR3 length: 14 residues. The CDR3, as DNA: TGTGCCAGCGGGAGAGGAGAAACCAAAAACATTCAGTACTTC. Its translation is CASGRGETKNIQYF.

In its sample, this clone was seen a few times. The gene calls are TRBV14 and TRBJ2-1; no reliable D call. V was pared by 4 bases and J by 2 bases, with 15 bases between. The length of the CDR3 is 16 residues. Germline-derived CDR1 and CDR2 are SGHDN and FVKESK. The CDR3 sequence: CASSPRLASTYNEQFF. The CDR3 nucleotides read TGTGCCAGCAGCCCTAGATTAGCCAGTACCTACAATGAGCAGTTCTTC.

This clone was recorded a few times. The V call is TRBV7-2, the J call TRBJ2-7; 8 bases map to TRBD2. J lost 4 bases, V lost 9 bases, and 11 bases had no gene match. Germline loops: CDR1 SGHTA, CDR2 FQGNSA. The CDR3 runs to 14 residues. Here the CDR3 reads CASAVGPSGYEQYF. In DNA form, the CDR3 reads TGTGCCAGTGCGGTCGGGCCTAGCGGGTACGAGCAGTACTTC. Filled out from reference TRBV7-2 and TRBJ2-7, the complete variable domain reads GAGVSQSPSNKVTEKGKDVELRCDPISGHTALYWYRQSLGQGLEFLIYFQGNSAPDKSGLPSDRFSAERTGGSVSTLTIQRTQQEDSAVYLCASAVGPSGYEQYFGPGTRLTVT.

The table lists this clone with a few counts. The DNA of the CDR3 is TGTGCCAGCAGCGTAGAGCAGGGCAATGAGCAGTTCTTC. Residues: CASSVEQGNEQFF. The genes are TRBV9 and TRBJ2-1, with D possibly matching TRBD1 (5 bases). Germline lookup yields CDR1 SGDLS and CDR2 YYNGEE. V gave up 0 bases and J gave up 6 bases, with 7 bases separating them. The CDR3 is made up of 13 amino acids. Filled out from reference TRBV9 and TRBJ2-1, the complete variable domain reads DSGVTQTPKHLITATGQRVTLRCSPRSGDLSVYWYQQSLDQGLQFLIQYYNGEERAKGNILERFSAQQFPDLHSELNLSSLELGDSALYFCASSVEQGNEQFFGPGTRLTVL.

The chain combines TRBV11-2 with TRBJ2-3, with unresolved D. CDR3 length: 14 residues. The V end lost 5 bases, the J end lost 4 bases, and 13 bases lay between the germline ends. Germline V gene data show CDR1 as SGHAT and CDR2 as FQNNGV. CDR3 nucleotide sequence: TGTGCCAGCAGCCTACGAGGCGCCGCAGATACGCAGTATTTT. Its translation: CASSLRGAADTQYF.

This clone showed up just a few times. The chain employs TRBV11-1 and TRBJ2-3; 10 positions match TRBD2. The junction had 6 bases not matched to a gene; V was cut back by 5 bases and J by 1 base. Germline assignment: CDR1 SGHAT and CDR2 FQDESV (reference sequence). The CDR3 totals 16 residues. This chain's CDR3 is CASSQAGTSGTDTQYF. The CDR3, as DNA: TGTGCCAGCAGCCAGGCCGGGACTAGCGGCACAGATACGCAGTATTTT. The complete variable domain, with remaining parts taken from reference TRBV11-1 and TRBJ2-3, reads EAEVAQSPRYKITEKSQAVAFWCDPISGHATLYWYRQILGQGPELLVQFQDESVVDDSQLPKDRFSAERLKGVDSTLKIQPAELGDSAMYLCASSQAGTSGTDTQYFGPGTRLTVL.

The rearrangement links TRBV11-2 to TRBJ2-1; D may be TRBD1 (5 bases). Germline CDR1 reads SGHAT; CDR2 reads FQNNGV. V lost 6 bases and J lost 12, with 9 bases in between. This CDR3 region has 10 residues. This chain's CDR3 is CASRGDLQFF. The CDR3 DNA reads as TGTGCCAGCAGAGGGGATCTGCAGTTCTTC.

This rearrangement joins TRBV27 to TRBJ1-1, with 8 bases fitting TRBD1. V trimming: 4 bases; J trimming: 0 bases; junction bases outside the gene matches: 7. Germline loops: CDR1 MNHEY, CDR2 SMNVEV (reference sequence). CDR3 length: 16 amino acids. The CDR3 spells CASSSIPTGVNTEAFF. Written as DNA, the CDR3 is TGTGCCAGCAGTTCAATCCCGACAGGGGTGAACACTGAAGCTTTCTTT.

V and J are TRBV18 and TRBJ1-1; TRBD1 matches at 8 bases. The CDR3 is 14 residues long. The V segment lost 4 bases and the J segment 4 bases; nucleotides outside the gene matches: 5. Germline V gene lookup returns CDR1 KGHSH and CDR2 LQKENI. CDR3 nucleotide sequence: TGTGCCAGCTCACAAGGACAGGGTAGCACTGAAGCTTTCTTT. It codes for CASSQGQGSTEAFF. Drawing the rest from reference TRBV18 and TRBJ1-1, the complete variable domain is NAGVMQNPRHLVRRRGQEARLRCSPMKGHSHVYWYRQLPEEGLKFMVYLQKENIIDESGMPKERFSAEFPKEGPSILRIQQVVRGDSAAYFCASSQGQGSTEAFFGQGTRLTVV.

This clone has more than one count but fewer than ten. This chain joins TRBV4-1 and TRBJ2-3; TRBD2 might be the D (5 bases). Trimming shortened V by 4 bases and J by 4 bases, and 21 bases separated the two germline ends. This CDR3 region has 17 residues. Per the germline V gene, CDR1 is MGHRA and CDR2 is YSYEKL. The CDR3 is CASSREQSGYVADTQYF. For the CDR3, the DNA is TGCGCCAGCAGCCGGGAGCAATCCGGGTATGTGGCAGATACGCAGTATTTT.

V gene TRBV11-2 combines with J gene TRBJ1-1; no reliable D call. The germline V and J ends were trimmed by 4 bases and 5 bases, with 17 bases remaining between them. Germline V gene lookup returns CDR1 SGHAT and CDR2 FQNNGV. The CDR3 consists of 15 residues. CDR3 residues: CASSSNYVSGTEAFF. CDR3 nucleotide sequence: TGTGCCAGCAGCTCTAACTATGTCAGCGGGACTGAAGCTTTCTTT.

This chain connects TRBV18 to TRBJ2-5; a weak D match, TRBD1 (5 bases). The DNA end favors TRBJ2-7, so the J call may be wrong. CDR3 length: 13 residues. Germline CDR1 reads KGHSH; CDR2 reads LQKENI. The CDR3 DNA sequence: TGTGCCAGCTCACACCCCGACAGCTACGAGCAGTACTTC. Its protein is CASSHPDSYEQYF.

The V gene is TRBV4-1, the J gene TRBJ2-1; 9 nucleotides line up with TRBD2. Germline lookup yields CDR1 MGHRA and CDR2 YSYEKL. With 4 bases clipped from V and 7 bases from J, the junction kept 11 bases outside the gene matches. The CDR3 extends over 16 amino acids. This chain's CDR3 is CASSPTRGRVANEQFF. In DNA form, the CDR3 reads TGCGCCAGCAGCCCCACCCGCGGGAGGGTGGCGAATGAGCAGTTCTTC.

The chain uses TRBV9 and TRBJ2-2; 7 positions match TRBD2. V lost 4 bases, J lost 7 bases, and 7 bases stayed unmatched. Germline CDR1 SGDLS, CDR2 YYNGEE. This CDR3 is 14 amino acids long. The CDR3 reads CASSYDGRVGELFF. The CDR3 DNA reads as TGTGCCAGCAGCTACGATGGGAGGGTCGGGGAGCTGTTTTTT.